The 20 T cell receptor beta chains in this list originate from one sample, sequenced in a study of cytomegalovirus exposure and HLA in healthy donors. PCR was performed using 60 Vbeta and 13 Jbeta primers. The table came from immunoSEQ multiplex PCR; TCRdb's copy has only in-frame clones and leaves some out. The sample comprises roughly 140,000 clones, 76% of which are singletons, and approximately 4% rests with the top ten. Sequencing input: PBMCs. All receptors come from a man aged 18 to 30 in good health and CMV-seronegative.

V is TRBV28 and J is TRBJ1-1, with 8 bases matching TRBD1. CDR1 and CDR2 from the germline V gene are MDHEN and SYDVKM. After removal of 5 bases from V and 8 bases from J, the junction contained 13 bases not matched to a gene. This CDR3 comprises 15 residues. The CDR3 DNA sequence: TGTGCCAGCAGTCCCCCCTACAGGGGGACGATAGAAGCTTTCTTT. The encoded protein is CASSPPYRGTIEAFF.

The chain has TRBV5-1 and TRBJ2-5; TRBD2 matches 10 bases. Germline loops: CDR1 SGHRS, CDR2 YFSETQ. The junction had 6 bases not matched to a gene; V was cut back by 6 bases and J by 1 base. CDR3 size: 15 residues. CDR3 loop: CASNLRTSGQETQYF. In DNA form, the CDR3 reads TGCGCCAGCAATTTGAGGACTAGCGGCCAAGAGACCCAGTACTTC.

This chain uses TRBV5-4 with TRBJ2-5; a possible D gene is TRBD2 (5 bases). This CDR3 has 14 amino acids. V lost 4 bases to trimming and J lost 0 bases, with 10 bases between them. Germline CDR1 SGHNT, CDR2 YYREEE (reference sequence). Written as DNA, the CDR3 is TGTGCCAGCAGCAAGAAGACTAACCAAGAGACCCAGTACTTC. Protein product: CASSKKTNQETQYF.

This rearrangement joins TRBV5-6 to TRBJ2-4; TRBD2 might be the D (6 bases). Germline CDR1 and CDR2: SGHDT and YYEEEE. Deletions cut 0 bases from V and 8 bases from J, with 12 bases between. The CDR3 runs to 14 residues. CDR3 protein: CASSLGGVGDIQYF. The CDR3 DNA sequence: TGTGCCAGCAGCTTGGGGGGGGTCGGGGACATTCAGTACTTC.

The chain links TRBV2 to TRBJ2-1; D might be TRBD1 (6 bases). The CDR3 length is 13 residues. Trimming stripped 10 bases from V and 0 bases from J, with 10 bases between. Germline-derived CDR1 and CDR2 are SNHLY and FYNNEI. This CDR3 reads CATQQGSYNEQFF. CDR3 DNA: TGTGCCACCCAACAGGGCTCCTACAATGAGCAGTTCTTC.

This chain links TRBV15 with TRBJ2-7; maybe TRBD2 (6 bases). This CDR3 contains 18 residues. V shed 4 bases and J shed 2 bases, with 24 bases lying between them. Germline CDR1 is LNHNV and CDR2 is YYDKDF (reference sequence). CDR3 amino acids: CATSKTRMGAEGTYEQYF. In DNA, the CDR3 is TGTGCCACCAGCAAAACTAGAATGGGAGCGGAGGGGACCTACGAGCAGTACTTC.

This clone was found once. The chain employs TRBV19 and TRBJ2-1, with 7 nucleotides matching TRBD1. CDR3 length equals 13 residues. Germline V lookup: CDR1 LNHDA, CDR2 SQIVND (reference sequence). Unmatched junction bases numbered 10, after V lost 5 bases and J lost 12 bases. The CDR3 sequence: CASSVTFRTGQFF. The DNA of the CDR3 is TGTGCCAGTAGTGTTACGTTTCGGACAGGGCAGTTCTTC.

The rearrangement uses TRBV2 and TRBJ2-5, with unresolved D. CDR1 is SNHLY and CDR2 is FYNNEI in the germline V gene. This CDR3 has 11 amino acids. Trimming left V 5 bases short and J 5 bases short, with 6 bases between. The DNA of the CDR3 is TGTGCCAGCAGTTTCCAGGAGACCCAGTACTTC. It encodes CASSFQETQYF.

This clone came up a few times. The chain joins TRBV5-4 to TRBJ2-7, with 10 nucleotides matching TRBD1. The CDR3 spans 15 residues. CDR1 SGHNT and CDR2 YYREEE come from the germline V gene (reference sequence). V was pared by 2 bases and J by 13 bases, with 15 bases of the junction left unmatched. The chain's CDR3 is CASSFYGTGDTRLYF. The CDR3 region has the DNA TGTGCCAGCAGCTTTTATGGGACAGGGGACACGAGGCTATACTTC.

V is TRBV21-1 and J is TRBJ2-1; the DNA was not used to check the table's D call, TRBD2. TRBV21-1 is a pseudogene. There are 19 residues in the CDR3. The CDR3 region is CASSKDLTSGPLSSGEQFF. The CDR3 DNA sequence: TGTGCCAGCAGCAAAGACCTAACTAGCGGACCGCTCTCCTCAGGCGAGCAGTTCTTC.

The chain joins TRBV7-9 to TRBJ2-7, with D unresolved. V was shortened by 5 bases and J by 0 bases, with 8 bases between the two germline ends. The CDR3 has 13 residues. The germline gives CDR1 SEHNR, CDR2 FQNEAQ (reference sequence). CDR3 amino acids: CASSAAGSYEQYF. The CDR3, as DNA: TGTGCCAGCAGCGCGGCTGGCTCCTACGAGCAGTACTTC.

The V call is TRBV11-3, the J call TRBJ2-5; 8 positions match TRBD1. This CDR3 is built from 16 residues. With V trimmed by 4 bases and J by 6 bases, 13 bases remained unmatched. CDR1 is SGHNT and CDR2 is YENEEA in the germline V gene. The CDR3, as DNA: TGTGCCAGCAGCTCCCCCGACAGGGGAGGCGAACAGACCCAGTACTTC. It encodes CASSSPDRGGEQTQYF.

This clone appeared a few times. The rearrangement joins TRBV5-1 to TRBJ2-7; possible D gene TRBD2, 6 bases. The CDR3 runs 11 residues. Germline lookup yields CDR1 SGHRS and CDR2 YFSETQ. V lost 8 bases, J lost 6 bases, and 12 bases lay in between. CDR3 nucleotides: TGCGCCAGGACGGAGGGGCTCGAGCAGTACTTC. It encodes CARTEGLEQYF.

The V and J genes are TRBV10-1 and TRBJ2-3; weak D call: TRBD1 (5 bases). Germline loops: CDR1 WNHNN, CDR2 SYGVQD (reference sequence). The V end lost 0 bases, the J end lost 2 bases, and 12 bases lay between the germline ends. This CDR3 has 16 residues. CDR3 in amino acids: CASSESVAGFTDTQYF. For the CDR3, the DNA is TGCGCCAGCAGTGAGTCTGTCGCAGGGTTCACAGATACGCAGTATTTT.

Points on this clone: Other nucleotide sequences from this sample produce the same CDR3. The J gene is TRBJ1-4, the V gene TRBV6-5, with 10 bases identical to TRBD1. The CDR3 contains 15 residues. Germline V gives CDR1 MNHEY, CDR2 SVGAGI. V shed 6 bases, J shed 2 bases, and the junction held 3 bases outside the gene matches. In nucleotides, the CDR3 is TGTGCCAGCAGGGGGACAGGGGTCACTAATGAAAAACTGTTTTTT. Residues: CASRGTGVTNEKLFF.

This chain uses TRBV19 with TRBJ1-5; D is possibly TRBD1 (6 bases). Looked up from germline, CDR1 is LNHDA and CDR2 is SQIVND (reference sequence). Trimming shortened V by 2 bases and J by 6 bases, and 11 bases separated the two germline ends. The CDR3 has 14 residues. CDR3 region: CASSIRDIGQPQHF. CDR3 nucleotides: TGTGCCAGTAGTATACGGGACATCGGTCAGCCCCAGCATTTT.

In its sample, this clone was seen a few times. The rearrangement joins TRBV6-1 to TRBJ1-5; the D is unclear. With 1 base removed from V and 2 bases from J, the gap between germline ends came to 12 bases. This CDR3 has 16 amino acids. Germline CDR1 and CDR2: MNHNS and SASEGT. Written as DNA, the CDR3 is TGTGCCAGCAGTGAAGGAGCGGCGGCCCGCAATCAGCCCCAGCATTTT. Protein product: CASSEGAAARNQPQHF.

Comments on this clone: Germline and junction disagree at one end, which may indicate a read error. The chain carries TRBV5-1 and TRBJ1-1; possibly TRBD1 for D (5 bases). CDR3 length: 14 residues. In germline, CDR1 is SGHRS, CDR2 YFSETQ. The CDR3 loop reads CASSQQAVNTETFF. The CDR3 DNA reads TGCGCCAGCAGCCAACAGGCGGTGAACACTGAAACTTTCTTT.

The rearrangement links TRBV6-1 to TRBJ1-5; the D gene is possibly TRBD1 (6 bases). This CDR3 has 15 residues. V lost 4 bases and J 7 bases, leaving 17 bases between the germline ends. Germline V gene lookup returns CDR1 MNHNS and CDR2 SASEGT. DNA for the CDR3: TGTGCCAGCAGTGCCTACGGGACATCGGACCAGCCCCAGCATTTT. Translated: CASSAYGTSDQPQHF.

The chain uses TRBV5-4 and TRBJ1-2, with D possibly TRBD1 on 6 matching bases. V lost 6 bases to trimming and J lost 3 bases, with 12 bases between them. CDR1 SGHNT and CDR2 YYREEE come from the germline V gene (reference sequence). CDR3 size: 13 residues. The CDR3, as DNA: TGTGCCAGCAACCTCAGGGGTTACTATGGCTACACCTTC. Protein sequence: CASNLRGYYGYTF.